The 27 T cell receptor beta chains below all came from one sample that was sequenced in a study of CD4 T cells in relation to SARS-CoV-2 and coronaviruses (TCRdb year 2021). CD4+ T cells from unexposed donors were collected before the COVID-19 pandemic (2011-2018). Following 10 days of culture, the EasySep CD4+ T cell isolation kit was used to isolate CD4+ T cells. The library was made by the immunoSEQ multiplex PCR assay. TCRdb carries this immuneACCESS record with in-frame sequences only. Its versions omit some clonotypes, under half of them owing to an unresolved V gene in the studies checked, with the rest unexplained. The sample data list tens of thousands of clones, and roughly 72% of these were observed just once. In total, the top ten clones hold around 16% of the sample. Their antigen targets remain unknown. Sample: CD4+ T cells from PBMCs, cultured in vitro. These receptors were taken from a human donor in good health.

J is TRBJ2-1 and V is TRBV10-3; 8 nucleotides agree with TRBD1. The CDR3 is made up of 11 amino acids. Germline CDR1 is ENHRY and CDR2 is SYGVKD. The junction had 5 bases not matched to a gene; V was cut back by 10 bases and J by 9 bases. The CDR3 DNA reads TGTGCCAGCGACAGGGGCGGTGAGCAGTTCTTC. This translates into CASDRGGEQFF.

This chain uses TRBV18 with TRBJ1-2, with D unclear. The CDR3 sequence is 15 residues long. Germline CDR1 and CDR2: KGHSH and LQKENI. With 2 bases removed from V and 3 bases from J, the gap between germline ends came to 13 bases. Written as DNA, the CDR3 is TGTGCCAGCTCACCAAGGCAGAGCACAGACTATGGCTACACCTTC. Translated, it gives CASSPRQSTDYGYTF.

The V call is TRBV7-2, the J call TRBJ1-2; D is undetermined. The germline V gene encodes CDR1 SGHTA and CDR2 FQGNSA. This CDR3 contains 12 residues. V dropped 3 bases and J dropped 4 bases, with 6 bases sitting between them. The CDR3 region is CASSFAPYGYTF. The CDR3 DNA is TGTGCCAGCAGCTTCGCGCCCTATGGCTACACCTTC.

This chain joins TRBV4-2 and TRBJ2-1; a weak D match, TRBD2 (6 bases). Deletions cut 3 bases from V and 9 bases from J, with 24 bases between. The length of the CDR3 is 17 residues. The germline gives CDR1 LGHNA, CDR2 YNFKEQ. The CDR3 coding sequence is TGTGCCAGCAGCCACTTACTCCGCGACCCCGGGGGAAGTGAGCAGTTCTTC. This encodes CASSHLLRDPGGSEQFF.

The V call is TRBV5-6, the J call TRBJ1-2, with D maybe TRBD1 (6 bases). The ends were cut back, 1 base at V and 3 bases at J, with 13 bases in the middle. This CDR3 has 15 residues. Germline V lookup: CDR1 SGHDT, CDR2 YYEEEE. The CDR3 bases are TGTGCCAGCAGCTTGCCGCAGGGGTATGACTATGGCTACACCTTC. This translates into CASSLPQGYDYGYTF.

The chain employs TRBV7-2 and TRBJ1-6; D uncertain. With 6 bases removed from V and 7 bases from J, the gap between germline ends came to 7 bases. Germline CDR1 SGHTA, CDR2 FQGNSA. The CDR3 runs to 12 residues. This CDR3 is CASSGSNSPLHF. CDR3 in DNA: TGTGCCAGCAGTGGGTCGAATTCACCCCTCCACTTT.

There are a few counts of this clone. V and J are TRBV5-6 and TRBJ2-7; 8 bases match TRBD1. CDR1 is SGHDT and CDR2 is YYEEEE in the germline V gene. V shed 5 bases, J shed 5 bases, and the junction held 3 bases outside the gene matches. The CDR3 runs 12 residues. The CDR3 spells CASSTDRDEQYF. The CDR3 DNA reads TGTGCCAGCAGTACGGACAGGGACGAGCAGTACTTC.

This clone was recorded only once. This rearrangement joins TRBV7-2 to TRBJ1-2; D is undetermined. Germline V CDR1 and CDR2: SGHTA, FQGNSA. The V and J ends lost 1 base and 8 bases respectively, with 14 bases between them. The CDR3 length is 14 residues. The chain's CDR3 is CASSLDAEVGGYTF. CDR3 DNA: TGTGCCAGCAGCTTAGACGCGGAAGTAGGGGGCTACACCTTC.

The chain carries TRBV7-2 and TRBJ2-5; 8 bases match TRBD2. The CDR3 covers 15 residues. In germline, CDR1 is SGHTA, CDR2 FQGNSA. J gave up 1 base and V 5 bases, and 6 bases lay outside the gene matches. The CDR3 DNA reads as TGTGCCAGCAGCCAGAGGACTAGCCGCCAAGAGACCCAGTACTTC. Its protein product is CASSQRTSRQETQYF.

The chain employs TRBV5-1 and TRBJ2-5, with D unclear. The CDR3 spans 16 residues. The germline V gene has CDR1 SGHRS and CDR2 YFSETQ. The germline V and J ends were trimmed by 0 bases and 0 bases, with 12 bases remaining between them. The CDR3 reads CASSLGGTSHQETQYF. CDR3 DNA: TGCGCCAGCAGCTTGGGGGGAACTTCGCACCAAGAGACCCAGTACTTC.

The chain joins TRBV19 to TRBJ2-5; TRBD2 matches 7 bases. The CDR3 is made up of 16 amino acids. J gave up 0 bases and V 2 bases, and 6 bases lay outside the gene matches. Germline V lookup: CDR1 LNHDA, CDR2 SQIVND (reference sequence). CDR3 sequence (DNA): TGTGCCAGTAGTATATACGGACTAGTGGACCAAGAGACCCAGTACTTC. This codes for CASSIYGLVDQETQYF.

The chain links TRBV7-9 to TRBJ2-2; D is ambiguous. CDR1 is SEHNR, CDR2 FQNEAQ, per germline (reference sequence). Trimming stripped 0 bases from V and 0 bases from J, with 2 bases between. The CDR3 contains 14 residues. The CDR3 nucleotides read TGTGCCAGCAGCTTAGCAGCGAACACCGGGGAGCTGTTTTTT. Translating gives CASSLAANTGELFF. The full variable domain, in which reference TRBV7-9 and TRBJ2-2 provide the parts outside the CDR3, is DTGVSQNPRHKITKRGQNVTFRCDPISEHNRLYWYRQTLGQGPEFLTYFQNEAQLEKSRLLSDRFSAERPKGSFSTLEIQRTEQGDSAMYLCASSLAANTGELFFGEGSRLTVL.

This chain joins TRBV27 and TRBJ1-3; possibly TRBD1 for D (5 bases). From germline, CDR1 is MNHEY and CDR2 SMNVEV (reference sequence). The CDR3 runs 15 residues. Trimming stripped 2 bases from V and 2 bases from J, with 10 bases between. The CDR3 DNA follows: TGTGCCAGCAGTTTAATGGGGCTCGCTGGAAACACCATATATTTT. This sequence encodes CASSLMGLAGNTIYF.

The chain employs TRBV5-4 and TRBJ2-1, with TRBD1 matching over 7 bases. J gave up 4 bases and V 0 bases, and 4 bases lay outside the gene matches. Germline CDR1 and CDR2: SGHNT and YYREEE (reference sequence). The CDR3 has 15 residues. The CDR3 nucleotides are TGTGCCAGCAGCTTGGGACAGGGTGATTACAATGAGCAGTTCTTC. It codes for CASSLGQGDYNEQFF.

This clone has just a few counts. V and J are TRBV2 and TRBJ1-6; D possibly corresponds to TRBD1 (6 bases). Germline lookup yields CDR1 SNHLY and CDR2 FYNNEI. The V end lost 0 bases, the J end lost 11 bases, and 17 bases lay between the germline ends. The CDR3 has 16 amino acids. The CDR3 nucleotides are TGTGCCAGCAGTGAAGCAAGCTCAGGGGCGCGAACACCCCTCCACTTT. Residues: CASSEASSGARTPLHF.

This sequence joins TRBV5-1 and TRBJ2-7; 7 nucleotides align to TRBD2. This CDR3 is 14 amino acids long. With V trimmed by 4 bases and J by 7 bases, 11 bases remained unmatched. Germline V gene sequence: CDR1 SGHRS, CDR2 YFSETQ. This chain's CDR3 is CASSPMAGAGEQYF. CDR3 in DNA: TGCGCCAGCAGCCCTATGGCGGGAGCGGGGGAGCAGTACTTC.

V usage is TRBV5-8 and J usage is TRBJ1-2; weak D call: TRBD1 (5 bases). The CDR3 totals 13 residues. Germline-derived CDR1 and CDR2 are SGHTS and YDEGEE. Trimming removed 2 bases from V and 4 bases from J, with 9 bases in between. In DNA, the CDR3 is TGTGCCAGCAGCTTTGGGGGGTCCTATGGCTACACCTTC. This encodes CASSFGGSYGYTF.

The chain has TRBV9 and TRBJ2-1; TRBD1 is a possible D gene (5 bases). The CDR3 runs 15 residues. The V and J ends lost 0 bases and 6 bases respectively, with 13 bases between them. The V gene's germline CDR1 is SGDLS and CDR2 YYNGEE. The CDR3 spells CASSVGGLESNEQFF. In DNA, the CDR3 is TGTGCCAGCAGCGTAGGGGGCCTTGAGAGCAATGAGCAGTTCTTC.

The rearrangement uses TRBV5-1 and TRBJ2-5, with 7 bases that match TRBD1. This CDR3 is 16 amino acids long. Germline V gene sequence: CDR1 SGHRS, CDR2 YFSETQ. J lost 1 base, V lost 0 bases, and 6 bases had no gene match. The CDR3 region is CASSLAPGQSQETQYF. CDR3 in DNA: TGCGCCAGCAGCTTGGCCCCGGGACAGAGCCAAGAGACCCAGTACTTC.

The gene calls are TRBV29-1 and TRBJ2-3; D is perhaps TRBD1 (7 bases). Per germline, CDR1 SQVTM and CDR2 ANQGSEA. V lost 3 bases and J 3 bases, leaving 13 bases between the germline ends. The CDR3 consists of 14 residues. As DNA, the CDR3 is TGCAGCGTTGACTGGCCAGGGGGGACAGATACGCAGTATTTT. Its translation is CSVDWPGGTDTQYF.

The CDR3, as DNA: TGTGCCATCAAGGGTGGGTCTGGCAGTTATGGCTACACCTTC. This codes for CAIKGGSGSYGYTF. The chain employs TRBV10-3 and TRBJ1-2; D unclear. The CDR3 is 14 residues long. Trimming cost V 7 bases and J 5 bases, with 17 bases left between them. CDR1 is ENHRY and CDR2 is SYGVKD in the germline V gene.

In this sample, this clone turned up a few times. The J gene is TRBJ2-7, the V gene TRBV4-2; 9 nucleotides match TRBD2. After removal of 0 bases from V and 5 bases from J, the junction contained 11 bases not matched to a gene. Germline CDR1 LGHNA, CDR2 YNFKEQ. The CDR3 runs 17 residues. CDR3 sequence reads: CASSQEEASGTLHEQYF. In DNA form, the CDR3 reads TGTGCCAGCAGCCAAGAAGAGGCTAGCGGGACACTCCACGAGCAGTACTTC.

CDR3 residues: CASSSTSAGELFF. CDR3 nucleotides: TGTGCCAGCAGCTCCACTAGCGCCGGGGAGCTGTTTTTT. The chain has TRBV7-2 and TRBJ2-2; 7 bases are a match to TRBD2. The CDR3 covers 13 residues. Germline lookup yields CDR1 SGHTA and CDR2 FQGNSA. The V and J ends lost 4 bases and 6 bases, in that order; junction bases with no gene match: 2. Supplemented by reference TRBV7-2 and TRBJ2-2, the full variable domain reads GAGVSQSPSNKVTEKGKDVELRCDPISGHTALYWYRQSLGQGLEFLIYFQGNSAPDKSGLPSDRFSAERTGGSVSTLTIQRTQQEDSAVYLCASSSTSAGELFFGEGSRLTVL.

The chain links TRBV5-8 to TRBJ1-2, with 11 bases that match TRBD1. CDR1 SGHTS and CDR2 YDEGEE come from the germline V gene. The ends lost 4 bases at V and 4 bases at J; junction bases unmatched: 9. This CDR3 has 16 amino acids. CDR3 loop: CASSPRGTGGFYGYTF. Here the CDR3 DNA reads TGTGCCAGCAGCCCCCGAGGGACAGGGGGATTCTATGGCTACACCTTC. Full variable domain (rest looked up from reference TRBV5-8 and TRBJ1-2): EAGVTQSPTHLIKTRGQQATLRCSPISGHTSVYWYQQALGLGLQFLLWYDEGEERNRGNFPPRFSGRQFPNYSSELNVNALELEDSALYLCASSPRGTGGFYGYTFGSGTRLTVV.

The rearrangement uses TRBV5-1 and TRBJ2-1, with D possibly called TRBD1 or TRBD2 (6 bases each). Deletions cut 0 bases from V and 4 bases from J, with 14 bases between. CDR3 length: 16 residues. Germline loops: CDR1 SGHRS, CDR2 YFSETQ. CDR3 loop: CASSLAGANGYNEQFF. CDR3 coding DNA: TGCGCCAGCAGCTTGGCGGGGGCGAATGGTTACAATGAGCAGTTCTTC.

J is TRBJ2-6 and V is TRBV19; TRBD1 matches 7 bases. CDR3 size: 14 residues. In germline, CDR1 is LNHDA, CDR2 SQIVND (reference sequence). V lost 1 base and J lost 9; bases outside the gene matches: 3. The CDR3 is CASSIGGGGNVLTF. The CDR3 bases are TGTGCCAGTAGTATAGGAGGGGGCGGCAACGTCCTGACTTTC.

The rearrangement joins TRBV29-1 to TRBJ2-3; TRBD2 aligns across 9 bases. Looked up from germline, CDR1 is SQVTM and CDR2 is ANQGSEA. The length of the CDR3 is 15 residues. The V segment lost 8 bases and the J segment 1 base; nucleotides outside the gene matches: 10. CDR3 amino acids: CSITRLAVRTDTQYF. The DNA for the CDR3 is TGCAGCATTACCAGACTAGCGGTTCGCACAGATACGCAGTATTTT.